This TCR beta chain was profiled in a study of blood T cell repertoires in COVID-19. The overall study: Researchers got acute and convalescent COVID-19 samples from the United States, Italy and Spain. Sources were T cells, B-cell-depleted T cells, or PBMCs; the material itself was cDNA or gDNA.

In the study's own analysis: Amplification with reference gene primers provided the estimates of nucleated cell counts. Clones were read by immunoSEQ multiplex PCR, and TCRdb kept only the in-frame ones, dropping some. V and J calls and clone size come straight from that table; D and trimming were deduced from the DNA. The sample holds about 300,000 clones, around 88% seen once. This sequence originates from a woman aged 50 to 60 with acute or convalescent COVID-19. Sequences were obtained from peripheral blood.

CDR3 bases: TGTGCCAGCAGTTTAGACAGGTTAACTGAAGCTTTCTTT. The encoded protein is CASSLDRLTEAFF. The V call is TRBV27, the J call TRBJ1-1, with TRBD1 as a possible D gene (6 bases). V lost 2 bases, J lost 5 bases, and 9 bases lay in between. CDR3 size: 13 residues. The germline CDR1 and CDR2 sequences are MNHEY and SMNVEV (reference sequence).